The sequence of this TCR beta chain was determined in a study of cytomegalovirus exposure and HLA in healthy donors. Whole-study context: There were 90 million to 130 million unique TCR beta sequences, drawn from approximately 180 million T cells, in an earlier analysis.

This CDR3 is 15 amino acids long. Germline CDR1 and CDR2: GTSNPN and SVGIG (reference sequence). The V end lost 2 bases, the J end lost 0 bases, and 14 bases lay between the germline ends. Researchers ran the PCR with 60 Vbeta and 13 Jbeta primers. Clones were read by immunoSEQ multiplex PCR, and TCRdb kept only the in-frame ones, dropping some. The sample lists around 200,000 clones, over 60% occurring once. The chain joins TRBV30 to TRBJ2-7, with TRBD1 as a possible D gene (7 bases). Source material: PBMCs. This clonotype originated in a man aged 18 to 35 in good health and CMV-seronegative. The CDR3, as DNA: TGTGCCTGGAGTCGAAGGGGGGACAGCTCCTACGAGCAGTACTTC. This gives the protein CAWSRRGDSSYEQYF.